What follows are 11 T cell receptor beta chains derived from one specimen sequenced in a study of T cell changes during pregnancy in multiple sclerosis. Here immunoSEQ multiplex PCR was the method, and the copy in TCRdb shows in-frame clones only, minus some. The table lists about 100,000 clones, around nine tenths of them singletons. Sequenced here: peripheral blood, sampled in the second trimester of pregnancy. These receptors came from a female donor with multiple sclerosis, enrolled in a pregnancy study.

J is TRBJ2-7 and V is TRBV28, with D possibly matching TRBD2 (5 bases). The CDR3 consists of 12 residues. Germline loops: CDR1 MDHEN, CDR2 SYDVKM. Trimming left V 5 bases short and J 7 bases short, with 12 bases between. The CDR3 loop reads CASSPTTWEQYF. CDR3 in DNA: TGTGCCAGCAGTCCGACTACCTGGGAGCAGTACTTC.

The V and J genes are TRBV2 and TRBJ2-1; no clear D gene. The CDR3 extends over 15 amino acids. V was clipped by 6 bases and J by 1 base, with 13 bases between them. Germline V lookup: CDR1 SNHLY, CDR2 FYNNEI. In DNA, the CDR3 is TGTGCCAGCAGGGAGACCGGAATGTCCTACAATGAGCAGTTCTTC. Its protein is CASRETGMSYNEQFF.

On this clone itself: At one boundary the junction diverges from the germline segment, which might be a read error. This sequence joins TRBV2 and TRBJ2-1; D unresolved. Germline V lookup: CDR1 SNHLY, CDR2 FYNNEI. The CDR3 spans 14 residues. The CDR3 loop reads CTSKPRSVASEQFF. DNA for the CDR3: TGTACCAGCAAACCGAGGTCGGTAGCTAGTGAGCAGTTCTTC.

The table lists this clone with a count of one. The V and J genes are TRBV6-5 and TRBJ1-6; possible D gene TRBD1, 6 bases. V gave up 2 bases and J gave up 7 bases, with 15 bases separating them. The germline V gene encodes CDR1 MNHEY and CDR2 SVGAGI. The CDR3 has 16 amino acids. The CDR3 bases are TGTGCCAGCAGTTACCTCGGCGGACAGAAAAATTCACCCCTCCACTTT. This gives the protein CASSYLGGQKNSPLHF.

This chain links TRBV6-6 with TRBJ2-7, with D possibly matching TRBD1 (5 bases). This CDR3 comprises 15 residues. Germline V gene sequence: CDR1 MNHNY, CDR2 SVGAGI (reference sequence). V was pared by 2 bases and J by 5 bases, with 16 bases between. The CDR3 sequence: CASSYLGQLSDEQYF. In DNA, the CDR3 is TGTGCCAGCAGTTACCTCGGACAACTAAGCGACGAGCAGTACTTC.

In this sample, this clone turned up a few times. V usage is TRBV29-1 and J usage is TRBJ1-1; 8 bases map to TRBD1. Germline V CDR1 and CDR2: SQVTM, ANQGSEA. This CDR3 comprises 14 residues. The V segment lost 5 bases and the J segment 1 base; nucleotides outside the gene matches: 6. In DNA, the CDR3 is TGCAGCGTTCAGGGGGCGGATGAGAACACTGAAGCTTTCTTT. It specifies CSVQGADENTEAFF.

J is TRBJ2-7 and V is TRBV11-2; D unclear. V dropped 5 bases and J dropped 3 bases, with 5 bases sitting between them. Germline CDR1 and CDR2: SGHAT and FQNNGV. The CDR3 loop spans 11 amino acids. The CDR3 DNA follows: TGTGCCAGCAGCCTTTACTACGAGCAGTACTTC. The encoded protein is CASSLYYEQYF.

V gene TRBV6-1 combines with J gene TRBJ2-5; the D is unclear. V was trimmed by 6 bases and J by 7 bases, leaving 9 bases between them. The CDR3 consists of 11 residues. CDR1 is MNHNS, CDR2 SASEGT, per germline. In nucleotides, the CDR3 is TGTGCCAGCAGGAACCCGGGGACCCAGTACTTC. This sequence encodes CASRNPGTQYF.

CDR3 sequence: CASSIATHTGELFF. Written as DNA, the CDR3 is TGTGCCAGTAGTATAGCCACACACACCGGGGAGCTGTTTTTT. This rearrangement joins TRBV19 to TRBJ2-2; D not resolved. The CDR3 totals 14 residues. Germline V gives CDR1 LNHDA, CDR2 SQIVND (reference sequence). V lost 1 base, J lost 3 bases, and 6 bases lay in between.

This chain links TRBV29-1 with TRBJ2-5; TRBD2 aligns across 10 bases. V was clipped by 1 base and J by 11 bases; unmatched bases: 10. The CDR3 is 14 amino acids. Germline V gene data show CDR1 as SQVTM and CDR2 as ANQGSEA. In DNA form, the CDR3 reads TGCAGCGTTGAAGGTCTAGCGGGAGTAGGAGAGCAGTACTTC. It is translated as CSVEGLAGVGEQYF.

This clone was seen a handful of times. V usage is TRBV2 and J usage is TRBJ1-1, with 7 bases lining up with TRBD1. Germline CDR1 reads SNHLY; CDR2 reads FYNNEI. This CDR3 has 12 amino acids. V gave up 10 bases and J gave up 1 base; unmatched junction bases: 3. In nucleotides, the CDR3 is TGTGCCAACGGACAGGCGAACACTGAAGCTTTCTTT. The encoded protein is CANGQANTEAFF.